The T cell receptor beta chain under discussion was sequenced for a study of identical twins. Study-level findings and limits: Because invariant MAIT and iNKT cells could be present, zero-insertion analyses could be partly confounded.

TCRdb reprocessed the 5' RACE reads with MiXCR, giving one entry per CDR3 protein. Among 430,000 or so distinct CDR3 sequences listed, 20% to 25% were seen once. As to this clonotype: Its target is not known.

Everyone who donated was a healthy Caucasian. The V segment lost 5 bases and the J segment 6 bases; nucleotides outside the gene matches: 18. This CDR3 contains 18 residues. CDR1 is SGHAT, CDR2 FQNNGV, per germline. The same sample was also used in a study of T cells expressing NK-cell markers. From that study: The study did not resolve the HCMV specificity of expanded NKG2C+ T cell clones.

The sequenced sample consisted of CD4+ T cells sorted from blood. This clonotype was sampled from a woman between 18 and 30 years old in good health. The rearrangement uses TRBV11-2 and TRBJ1-3; 8 bases fit TRBD1. This CDR3 is CASSLRWAGTGRENTIYF. CDR3 in DNA: TGTGCCAGCAGCCTACGGTGGGCCGGGACAGGAAGGGAAAACACCATATATTTT.